This passage covers 27 T cell receptor beta chains from one sample sequenced in a study of a mutant IDH1 vaccine in newly diagnosed glioma. Their antigens remain unidentified. Sequenced by immunoSEQ multiplex PCR; TCRdb stores in-frame clones only, minus some. The profile covers 30,000 to 40,000 clones, with approximately 90% appearing a single time and around 5% taken by the ten largest. Time point denoted: week 47, end of study. Vaccination comprised doses that each held 300 ug of mutant IDH1 20-mer peptide, plus topical imiquimod. The material sequenced was PBMCs, taken from a glioma patient whose treatment included an IDH1 peptide vaccine. These receptors came from a woman aged 40 to 50 with glioma.

This clone was observed a few times. This chain connects TRBV27 to TRBJ1-1, with 12 bases that match TRBD1. J was trimmed by 2 bases and V by 5 bases; bases with no gene match: 9. Germline loops: CDR1 MNHEY, CDR2 SMNVEV (reference sequence). This CDR3 has 17 residues. In DNA form, the CDR3 reads TGTGCCAGCAGTCCCCGGGACAGGGGGCATAGTAACACTGAAGCTTTCTTT. This encodes CASSPRDRGHSNTEAFF.

V is TRBV5-4 and J is TRBJ2-3, with 10 nucleotides matching TRBD2. The CDR3 is made up of 15 amino acids. CDR1 is SGHNT and CDR2 is YYREEE in the germline V gene (reference sequence). V shed 4 bases, J shed 4 bases, and the junction held 6 bases outside the gene matches. The CDR3 sequence: CASSKGTSVADTQYF. DNA of the CDR3: TGTGCCAGCAGCAAGGGGACTAGCGTTGCAGATACGCAGTATTTT.

The chain links TRBV10-3 to TRBJ2-3; D perhaps matches TRBD1 (6 bases). Trimming cost V 6 bases and J 2 bases, with 12 bases left between them. Germline CDR1 and CDR2: ENHRY and SYGVKD. This CDR3 is 14 amino acids long. The DNA of the CDR3 is TGTGCCATCAGCGACAGGCCCAACACAGATACGCAGTATTTT. It encodes CAISDRPNTDTQYF.

The chain has TRBV28 and TRBJ1-2, with D possibly matching TRBD1 (6 bases). Per germline, CDR1 MDHEN and CDR2 SYDVKM. CDR3 length equals 19 residues. V was pared by 4 bases and J by 2 bases, with 26 bases between. CDR3 in amino acids: CASSSYRQESPHQNYGYTF. CDR3 in DNA: TGTGCCAGCAGTTCATACAGACAGGAGTCACCTCATCAAAACTATGGCTACACCTTC.

V and J are TRBV19 and TRBJ2-1; D is ambiguous. Germline assignment: CDR1 LNHDA and CDR2 SQIVND (reference sequence). The CDR3 contains 13 residues. Trimming took 3 bases from V and 9 from J, leaving 12 bases between them. CDR3 amino acids: CASSIGLDREQFF. In DNA, the CDR3 is TGTGCCAGTAGTATTGGCCTTGACCGTGAGCAGTTCTTC.

The chain couples TRBV30 to TRBJ1-4; 7 bases are a match to TRBD1. The CDR3 has 14 residues. Germline CDR1 and CDR2: GTSNPN and SVGIG (reference sequence). Germline trimming cut 3 bases from V and 5 bases from J; bases unmatched to any gene: 6. The CDR3 DNA sequence: TGTGCCTGGAGCCGGGACAGTTTAAATGAAAAACTGTTTTTT. Protein sequence: CAWSRDSLNEKLFF.

The table lists this clone with a count of one. The V and J genes are TRBV7-2 and TRBJ2-3, with D perhaps being TRBD1 or TRBD2 (6 bases each). The CDR3 runs 15 residues. Germline V gene sequence: CDR1 SGHTA, CDR2 FQGNSA. Deletions cut 2 bases from V and 4 bases from J, with 13 bases between. CDR3 protein: CASSLSSRGADTQYF. CDR3 sequence (DNA): TGTGCCAGCAGCTTATCCTCTAGGGGGGCAGATACGCAGTATTTT.

The rearrangement links TRBV6-6 to TRBJ2-7; D may be TRBD1 or TRBD2 (6 bases each). Germline V gene lookup returns CDR1 MNHNY and CDR2 SVGAGI (reference sequence). Trimming shortened V by 3 bases and J by 0 bases, and 9 bases separated the two germline ends. There are 14 residues in the CDR3. CDR3 amino acids: CASSYEGGSYEQYF. CDR3 bases: TGTGCCAGCAGTTATGAGGGGGGCTCCTACGAGCAGTACTTC.

This chain links TRBV7-9 with TRBJ2-1; D gene uncertain. CDR3 length: 12 amino acids. Trimming pared 2 bases from V and 5 bases from J, leaving 4 bases between. The V gene's germline CDR1 is SEHNR and CDR2 FQNEAQ (reference sequence). CDR3 residues: CASSLMDNEQFF. The CDR3 DNA sequence: TGTGCCAGCAGCTTAATGGACAATGAGCAGTTCTTC.

V is TRBV2 and J is TRBJ1-1; D unclear. Germline V lookup: CDR1 SNHLY, CDR2 FYNNEI. This CDR3 has 14 amino acids. V was clipped by 2 bases and J by 0 bases, with 7 bases between them. This CDR3 is CASSESGVNTEAFF. DNA of the CDR3: TGTGCCAGCAGTGAAAGTGGAGTGAACACTGAAGCTTTCTTT.

The rearrangement links TRBV19 to TRBJ2-1; either TRBD1 or TRBD2 may supply D (7 bases each). CDR1 is LNHDA, CDR2 SQIVND, per germline (reference sequence). Trimming removed 4 bases at V and 4 bases at J, with 23 bases between. The CDR3 sequence is 18 residues long. The CDR3 DNA sequence: TGTGCCAGTAGTAGGGAGGGGAGAGGGACAGCGACTTACAATGAGCAGTTCTTC. Translation gives CASSREGRGTATYNEQFF.

J is TRBJ2-5 and V is TRBV30, with 7 bases that match TRBD2. The CDR3 is 15 amino acids. CDR1 and CDR2 from the germline V gene are GTSNPN and SVGIG (reference sequence). After removal of 3 bases from V and 7 bases from J, the junction contained 14 bases not matched to a gene. DNA for the CDR3: TGTGCCTGGAGCCCTCGCGGGAGAGGGGAGGGGACCCAGTACTTC. Protein sequence: CAWSPRGRGEGTQYF.

This chain joins TRBV5-1 and TRBJ2-5, with D perhaps being TRBD1 or TRBD2 (6 bases each). V was clipped by 2 bases and J by 1 base, with 15 bases between them. CDR1 SGHRS and CDR2 YFSETQ come from the germline V gene. The CDR3 length is 16 residues. In nucleotides, the CDR3 is TGCGCCAGCAGCTTAGGCATAGGGGGGTCCCAAGAGACCCAGTACTTC. The encoded protein is CASSLGIGGSQETQYF.

CDR3 sequence: CASSATKRGTQPGYGYTF. In DNA form, the CDR3 reads TGTGCCAGCAGCGCGACGAAACGAGGGACCCAGCCGGGATATGGCTACACCTTC. The chain combines TRBV27 with TRBJ1-2; a possible D gene is TRBD1 (5 bases). This CDR3 spans 18 amino acids. The ends were cut back, 6 bases at V and 5 bases at J, with 28 bases in the middle. Germline loops: CDR1 MNHEY, CDR2 SMNVEV (reference sequence).

The V call is TRBV6-6, the J call TRBJ1-2; D gene ambiguous. Trimming took off 2 bases at V and 5 bases at J, with 6 bases between the two ends. Germline V gene data show CDR1 as MNHNY and CDR2 as SVGAGI (reference sequence). This CDR3 has 12 residues. Here the CDR3 DNA reads TGTGCCAGCAGTTACGGAGAGTATGGCTACACCTTC. Translated: CASSYGEYGYTF.

V usage is TRBV7-8 and J usage is TRBJ2-6, with D perhaps given as TRBD1 or TRBD2 (5 bases each). Trimming left V 1 base short and J 0 bases short, with 10 bases between. The germline V gene has CDR1 SGHVS and CDR2 FQNEAQ. This CDR3 contains 17 residues. CDR3 sequence (DNA): TGTGCCAGCAGCTTAGAGGGACCAGTCTCTGGGGCCAACGTCCTGACTTTC. Protein: CASSLEGPVSGANVLTF.

The chain has TRBV4-3 and TRBJ2-3, with D perhaps TRBD2 (5 bases). V shed 0 bases and J shed 1 base, with 11 bases lying between them. The CDR3 runs to 16 residues. From germline, CDR1 is LGHNA and CDR2 YSLEER. This CDR3 is CASSQERKGGTDTQYF. The CDR3 DNA follows: TGCGCCAGCAGCCAAGAACGAAAGGGAGGCACAGATACGCAGTATTTT.

This clone was detected only once. This chain connects TRBV4-2 to TRBJ2-5, with 8 nucleotides matching TRBD2. The germline V gene has CDR1 LGHNA and CDR2 YNFKEQ. The junction had 3 bases not matched to a gene; V was cut back by 4 bases and J by 2 bases. This CDR3 is 14 amino acids long. The CDR3 DNA sequence: TGTGCCAGCAGCCCCGGGACTAGGCAAGAGACCCAGTACTTC. This translates into CASSPGTRQETQYF.

The chain carries TRBV28 and TRBJ1-2; TRBD1 might be the D (6 bases). The CDR3 contains 16 residues. The V gene lost 1 base and the J gene lost 5 bases, with 17 bases spanning the gap. Germline CDR1 MDHEN, CDR2 SYDVKM. The CDR3 reads CASSLLGGHSFYGYTF. The CDR3 coding sequence is TGTGCCAGCAGTTTATTGGGGGGGCACTCTTTTTATGGCTACACCTTC.

The J gene is TRBJ1-1, the V gene TRBV4-1; weak D call: TRBD1 (5 bases). Germline V gives CDR1 MGHRA, CDR2 YSYEKL. V lost 5 bases to trimming and J lost 4 bases, with 14 bases between them. The CDR3 runs 14 residues. DNA for the CDR3: TGCGCCAGCAGCATGAAAGGGACGGGCACTGAAGCTTTCTTT. This translates into CASSMKGTGTEAFF.

This clone was counted between two and nine times. The sample contains more than one DNA sequence encoding this CDR3. The V gene is TRBV5-1, the J gene TRBJ2-7; unclear D gene. The CDR3 extends over 13 amino acids. Trimming shortened V by 4 bases and J by 2 bases, and 10 bases separated the two germline ends. Germline-derived CDR1 and CDR2 are SGHRS and YFSETQ. The CDR3 DNA follows: TGCGCCAGCAGCCTAGGTTCAACCTACGAGCAGTACTTC. This sequence encodes CASSLGSTYEQYF.

The chain joins TRBV13 to TRBJ1-2, with TRBD1 matching over 11 bases. CDR1 and CDR2 (germline): PRHDT, FYEKMQ (reference sequence). This CDR3 is 18 amino acids long. With V trimmed by 4 bases and J by 3 bases, 13 bases remained unmatched. The CDR3 spells CASSSRTGGLFLDYGYTF. In DNA form, the CDR3 reads TGTGCCAGCAGCTCTCGGACAGGGGGCTTATTTTTGGACTATGGCTACACCTTC.

The chain has TRBV7-9 and TRBJ1-1; D not certain. This CDR3 is 13 amino acids long. Trimming took 1 base from V and 1 from J, leaving 4 bases between them. Germline V gene lookup returns CDR1 SEHNR and CDR2 FQNEAQ (reference sequence). Here the CDR3 reads CASSLEANTEAFF. Here the CDR3 DNA reads TGTGCCAGCAGCTTAGAGGCGAACACTGAAGCTTTCTTT.

The rearrangement joins TRBV4-3 to TRBJ2-7; D is ambiguous. With 0 bases removed from V and 2 bases from J, the gap between germline ends came to 11 bases. This CDR3 comprises 15 residues. Germline V gene data show CDR1 as LGHNA and CDR2 as YSLEER. CDR3 coding DNA: TGCGCCAGCAGCCAAGATGCCAGTTATGCCTACGAGCAGTACTTC. This encodes CASSQDASYAYEQYF.

The chain couples TRBV7-2 to TRBJ2-7; 8 nucleotides align to TRBD2. V lost 1 base, J lost 8 bases, and 7 bases stayed unmatched. The germline V gene encodes CDR1 SGHTA and CDR2 FQGNSA. The CDR3 has 14 residues. CDR3 protein: CASSLDGGATKQYF. For the CDR3, the DNA is TGTGCCAGCAGCTTAGACGGGGGGGCGACGAAGCAGTACTTC.

This chain uses TRBV7-3 with TRBJ1-5, with D hard to call. CDR3 length: 16 residues. Trimming shortened V by 4 bases and J by 2 bases, and 15 bases separated the two germline ends. Per the germline V gene, CDR1 is SGHTA and CDR2 is FQGTGA. In nucleotides, the CDR3 is TGTGCCAGCAGCTGGGGAGTCCGGGTGTGCAATCAGCCCCAGCATTTT. Protein: CASSWGVRVCNQPQHF. Full variable domain (rest looked up from reference TRBV7-3 and TRBJ1-5): GAGVSQTPSNKVTEKGKYVELRCDPISGHTALYWYRQSLGQGPEFLIYFQGTGAADDSGLPNDRFFAVRPEGSVSTLKIQRTERGDSAVYLCASSWGVRVCNQPQHFGDGTRLSIL.

This chain uses TRBV7-9 with TRBJ1-1, with no clear D. There are 14 residues in the CDR3. The V end was cut by 2 bases, the J end by 0 bases, with 7 bases between. Germline lookup yields CDR1 SEHNR and CDR2 FQNEAQ (reference sequence). CDR3 in amino acids: CASSLQSLNTEAFF. In nucleotides, the CDR3 is TGTGCCAGCAGCTTACAGAGCCTGAACACTGAAGCTTTCTTT.